This TCR beta chain originates from a study of regulatory T cells in long-lasting Graves disease. Germline assignment: CDR1 MNHEY and CDR2 SVGEGT. V lost 6 bases, J lost 5 bases, and 17 bases lay in between. The CDR3 extends over 15 amino acids. Building of the TCR beta libraries involved iRepertoire HTBI primers and Arm-PCR of CDR3 regions. TCRdb fed the multiplex PCR reads into MiXCR, producing one record per CDR3 protein. The sample carries approximately 440,000 distinct CDR3 sequences, 15% to 20% recorded once. Regarding time point: newly diagnosed GD, antithyroid drugs for less than 3 months. PBMCs provided the RNA from which the TCR library was made. A further study also used this sample, focusing on T cells in Graves' hyperthyroidism and ophthalmopathy. Per that study: Initially, a first-round RT-PCR of the TCR CDR3 employed the HTBI primer set.

This sample comprised peripheral blood mononuclear cells (PBMCs), obtained at new diagnosis, from a patient treated with antithyroid drugs. The gene calls are TRBV6-2 or TRBV6-3 and TRBJ1-5, with D unresolved. This clonotype was sampled from a man aged 40-49 years with Graves disease. The CDR3 sequence is CASSYIPSSDQPQHF. In nucleotides, the CDR3 is TGTGCCAGCAGCTACATCCCCTCCAGCGATCAGCCCCAGCATTTT.